The clone carrying this T cell receptor beta chain was counted between two and nine times. What it binds is unknown. All donors comprised healthy Caucasians. Each cDNA held unique molecular identifiers, and template switching gave it a universal primer site. TCRdb re-derived calls from the 5' RACE reads in MiXCR, one entry per CDR3 protein. This table has hundreds of thousands of distinct CDR3 sequences, 8.6% appearing once. This specimen comes from a study of identical twins. Study-wide results and limits: These conclusions were based on statistical analysis (cross-sectional, not following the same donors).

Germline CDR1 and CDR2: SGHKS and YYEKEE (reference sequence). The CDR3 is 13 amino acids. The V gene lost 6 bases and the J gene lost 1 base, with 10 bases spanning the gap. This sample also appeared in a second study, on yellow fever vaccine responses in identical twins. From that report: Twins' vaccine T cell responses were reported to seem partly convergent and partly personalized.

The clonotype was recovered from a woman in her late teens or twenties in good health. The chain is built from TRBV5-5 and TRBJ2-5; D unresolved. Sequenced: PBMCs. The CDR3 protein is CASILTGQETQYF. Written as DNA, the CDR3 is TGTGCCAGCATCCTCACCGGCCAAGAGACCCAGTACTTC.